This is a list of T cell receptor beta chains from one sample in a study of cytomegalovirus exposure and HLA in healthy donors. Profiled with immunoSEQ multiplex PCR; TCRdb holds only in-frame clones, not every one. The sample records roughly 240,000 clones, roughly 73% being singletons. Sequencing input: PBMCs. The receptors shown here come from a boy between 10 and 17 years old in good health and CMV-seronegative. The CDR3 runs from the conserved cysteine through the conserved F or W. D genes are given only for firm matches. Clone size appears in some rows only: once, few, many, or a class for an expanded clone.

size: NA
V: TRBV7-8
J: TRBJ2-7
D: NA
CDR3: CASSPRNIGGPLHEQYF
DNA: TGTGCCAGCAGCCCAAGGAACATTGGGGGCCCTTTGCACGAGCAGTACTTC

size: NA
V: TRBV7-9
J: TRBJ2-7
D: NA
CDR3: CASRWGGPTSEQYF
DNA: TGTGCCAGCAGGTGGGGGGGCCCGACGTCCGAGCAGTACTTC

size: NA
V: TRBV19
J: TRBJ2-7
D: NA
CDR3: CASSIRPGSSYEQYF
DNA: TGTGCCAGTAGTATACGGCCAGGTTCATCCTACGAGCAGTACTTC

size: once
V: TRBV6-1
J: TRBJ2-3
D: TRBD2
CDR3: CASSAVAGGSGTDTQYF
DNA: TGTGCCAGCAGTGCCGTAGCGGGAGGGTCTGGCACAGATACGCAGTATTTT

size: NA
V: TRBV10-3
J: TRBJ2-5
D: TRBD1
CDR3: CAISAGTGEETQYF
DNA: TGTGCCATCAGCGCCGGGACAGGGGAGGAGACCCAGTACTTC

size: NA
V: TRBV30
J: TRBJ2-3
D: TRBD2
CDR3: CAWSVRLAGITDTQYF
DNA: TGTGCCTGGAGTGTACGGCTAGCGGGGATCACAGATACGCAGTATTTT

size: NA
V: TRBV5-6
J: TRBJ1-2
D: TRBD1
CDR3: CASSSFGTGTYTF
DNA: TGTGCCAGCAGCTCGTTTGGGACAGGGACCTACACCTTC

size: NA
V: TRBV11-3
J: TRBJ2-3
D: TRBD1
CDR3: CASSLGFPTGATDTQYF
DNA: TGTGCCAGCAGCTTAGGTTTCCCGACAGGGGCCACAGATACGCAGTATTTT

size: NA
V: TRBV19
J: TRBJ2-1
D: NA
CDR3: CASSGLGRPDNEQFF
DNA: TGTGCCAGTAGTGGACTGGGCAGGCCAGATAATGAGCAGTTCTTC

size: once
V: TRBV20-1
J: TRBJ1-2
D: TRBD1
CDR3: CSADRAYGYTF
DNA: TGCAGTGCCGACAGGGCCTATGGCTACACCTTC

size: NA
V: TRBV11-3
J: TRBJ2-7
D: TRBD2
CDR3: CASSLASSGRAEQYF
DNA: TGTGCCAGCAGCTTAGCTTCTAGCGGGAGGGCCGAGCAGTACTTC

size: NA
V: TRBV30
J: TRBJ1-4
D: NA
CDR3: CAWSVLPSWKLFF
DNA: TGTGCCTGGAGTGTACTCCCCTCCTGGAAACTGTTTTTT

size: NA
V: TRBV29-1
J: TRBJ2-1
D: TRBD2
CDR3: CSVEGSGRGYNEQFF
DNA: TGCAGCGTTGAGGGGAGCGGGAGAGGCTACAATGAGCAGTTCTTC

size: NA
V: TRBV11-3
J: TRBJ1-1
D: NA
CDR3: CASSFEQGRAFF
DNA: TGTGCCAGCAGCTTTGAGCAGGGTCGAGCTTTCTTT

size: NA
V: TRBV5-6
J: TRBJ1-1
D: NA
CDR3: CASSLFGSGYTEAFF
DNA: TGTGCCAGCAGCTTGTTCGGGAGTGGTTACACTGAAGCTTTCTTT

size: few
V: TRBV14
J: TRBJ1-4
D: TRBD1
CDR3: CASSSRQGGNEKLFF
DNA: TGTGCCAGCAGCTCTCGACAGGGGGGGAATGAAAAACTGTTTTTT

size: once
V: TRBV7-9
J: TRBJ2-7
D: NA
CDR3: CASSGVGGYEQYF
DNA: TGTGCCAGCAGCGGCGTCGGAGGCTACGAGCAGTACTTC

size: NA
V: TRBV9
J: TRBJ1-2
D: NA
CDR3: CASSEADRRYGYTF
DNA: TGTGCCAGCAGCGAAGCCGACAGGAGATATGGCTACACCTTC

size: NA
V: TRBV9
J: TRBJ2-7
D: NA
CDR3: CASSVASGPEQYF
DNA: TGTGCCAGCAGCGTAGCTTCCGGTCCCGAGCAGTACTTC